Listed here is a single T cell receptor (beta chain). Its antigen is undetermined. The sample belongs to a study of a mutant IDH1 vaccine in newly diagnosed glioma. Sequencing was performed with immunoSEQ multiplex PCR; in TCRdb, only in-frame clones are kept and a portion is missing. This table holds about 38,000 clones, 75% to 85% found once. There are 13 residues in the CDR3. Germline V lookup: CDR1 MNHEY, CDR2 SMNVEV (reference sequence). The time point denotes: week 23, last vaccination. Vaccine doses each comprised 300 ug of mutant IDH1 20-mer peptide, with topical imiquimod. The origin of this receptor is a middle-aged man with glioma. Sequencing used PBMCs, obtained from a glioma patient whose treatment included an IDH1 peptide vaccine. The genes are TRBV27 and TRBJ1-4, with D perhaps matching TRBD1 (6 bases). The CDR3 sequence: CGWEGGRNEKLFF. CDR3 bases: TGTGGCTGGGAAGGGGGGCGTAATGAAAAACTGTTTTTT.